Shown below are 13 T cell receptor beta chains from a single sample sequenced in a study of T cell responses to AZD1222 COVID-19 vaccine (dated by TCRdb to about 2021). The meaning of the sample's time point label: baseline before first vaccination. The library was obtained by the immunoSEQ multiplex PCR assay. TCRdb re-hosts the immuneACCESS table, in-frame sequences only. Its copies lack some clones; in the studies checked, an unresolved V gene accounts for under half of them, and the cause for the rest is not known. In all, the sample holds 100,000 to 120,000 clones, and about 81% of those were seen once. The ten largest clones represent around 5% of the sample. This specimen was peripheral blood, taken on day 0 of AZD1222 vaccination. The receptors shown here come from an adult in good health.

The chain carries TRBV5-5 and TRBJ1-5; D ambiguous. V was cut by 3 bases and J by 4 bases, with 20 bases left in between. Per the germline V gene, CDR1 is SGHKS and CDR2 is YYEKEE (reference sequence). This CDR3 is built from 17 residues. The CDR3 spells CASSSAFGDGLNQPQHF. CDR3 DNA: TGTGCCAGCAGCTCCGCCTTCGGAGACGGCCTAAATCAGCCCCAGCATTTT. The full variable domain, in which reference TRBV5-5 and TRBJ1-5 provide the parts outside the CDR3, is DAGVTQSPTHLIKTRGQQVTLRCSPISGHKSVSWYQQVLGQGPQFIFQYYEKEERGRGNFPDRFSARQFPNYSSELNVNALLLGDSALYLCASSSAFGDGLNQPQHFGDGTRLSIL.

The chain has TRBV19 and TRBJ2-7; D is ambiguous. The germline V gene encodes CDR1 LNHDA and CDR2 SQIVND (reference sequence). The CDR3 contains 11 residues. Trimming took 3 bases from V and 6 from J, leaving 6 bases between them. The CDR3 protein is CASSIEGEQYF. In DNA, the CDR3 is TGTGCCAGTAGTATTGAAGGCGAGCAGTACTTC.

J is TRBJ2-4 and V is TRBV3-1 (or the pseudogene TRBV3-2), with D uncertain. V lost 3 bases and J 5 bases, leaving 8 bases between the germline ends. The CDR3 covers 13 residues. Germline CDR1 is LGHDT and CDR2 is YNNKEL (reference sequence). CDR3 in DNA: TGTGCCAGCAGCCAGGGCGCCCAAAACATTCAGTACTTC. It specifies CASSQGAQNIQYF.

This chain links TRBV7-2 with TRBJ2-7; D remains ambiguous. Trimming took off 5 bases at V and 2 bases at J, with 10 bases between the two ends. Germline V gene sequence: CDR1 SGHTA, CDR2 FQGNSA. CDR3 length: 13 residues. The CDR3 loop is CASSRVSTYEQYF. Here the CDR3 DNA reads TGTGCCAGCAGCCGGGTATCGACCTACGAGCAGTACTTC.

As regards this clone: The same CDR3 arises from other DNA sequences in this sample as well. V gene TRBV27 combines with J gene TRBJ1-1; the D is unclear. This CDR3 spans 13 amino acids. Germline values: CDR1 MNHEY, CDR2 SMNVEV (reference sequence). V was clipped by 2 bases and J by 0 bases, with 4 bases between them. The DNA of the CDR3 is TGTGCCAGCAGTTTAACGGTGAACACTGAAGCTTTCTTT. Its protein product is CASSLTVNTEAFF.

The chain links TRBV4-3 to TRBJ1-3; D remains unclear. The germline V gene has CDR1 LGHNA and CDR2 YSLEER. The CDR3 runs 12 residues. V gave up 0 bases and J gave up 12 bases, with 9 bases separating them. For the CDR3, the DNA is TGCGCCAGCAGCCAAGATCGGGCTATCATATATTTT. Protein product: CASSQDRAIIYF.

The rearrangement joins TRBV30 to TRBJ2-6; the D gene is possibly TRBD1 (6 bases). The CDR3 has 17 amino acids. Germline V gives CDR1 GTSNPN, CDR2 SVGIG (reference sequence). The V end lost 2 bases, the J end lost 2 bases, and 16 bases lay between the germline ends. This chain's CDR3 is CAWSKGTKNPGANVLTF. The CDR3 DNA reads as TGTGCCTGGAGTAAGGGGACAAAAAATCCTGGGGCCAACGTCCTGACTTTC.

This sequence joins TRBV12-3 or TRBV12-4 and TRBJ1-2; no clear D gene. The CDR3 runs to 13 residues. V was pared by 3 bases and J by 0 bases, with 5 bases between. The chain's CDR3 is CASSFLTNYGYTF. The CDR3, as DNA: TGTGCCAGCAGTTTTCTCACTAACTATGGCTACACCTTC.

The chain uses TRBV11-3 and TRBJ1-1, with a possible D match to TRBD1 (6 bases). The CDR3 runs 14 residues. V lost 1 base and J 5 bases, leaving 11 bases between the germline ends. Germline assignment: CDR1 SGHNT and CDR2 YENEEA. CDR3 bases: TGTGCCAGCAGCTTAGGAGGGGGACGAACTGAAGCTTTCTTT. It specifies CASSLGGGRTEAFF.

The rearrangement joins TRBV2 to TRBJ1-2, with no clear D. The CDR3 contains 13 residues. V was trimmed by 7 bases and J by 3 bases, leaving 12 bases between them. Germline lookup yields CDR1 SNHLY and CDR2 FYNNEI. Here the CDR3 reads CASILFQDYGYTF. The CDR3 coding sequence is TGTGCCAGCATTCTCTTCCAGGACTATGGCTACACCTTC.

This clone was seen a single time. J is TRBJ1-2 and V is TRBV6-6; the D gene is possibly TRBD1 (5 bases). Germline V lookup: CDR1 MNHNY, CDR2 SVGAGI (reference sequence). The CDR3 consists of 13 residues. Trimming shortened V by 5 bases and J by 0 bases, and 7 bases separated the two germline ends. The CDR3 reads CASSPQANYGYTF. In nucleotides, the CDR3 is TGTGCCAGCAGTCCACAGGCTAACTATGGCTACACCTTC.

The chain combines TRBV7-9 with TRBJ1-5; no reliable D call. Trimming shortened V by 5 bases and J by 3 bases, and 11 bases separated the two germline ends. Germline CDR1 SEHNR, CDR2 FQNEAQ (reference sequence). The length of the CDR3 is 14 residues. CDR3 sequence (DNA): TGTGCCAGCAGCATCAGTGGATCCAATCAGCCCCAGCATTTT. Translated, it gives CASSISGSNQPQHF.

The rearrangement joins TRBV6-1 to TRBJ2-5; 11 bases align to TRBD2. The CDR3 contains 17 residues. Germline CDR1 MNHNS, CDR2 SASEGT. The junction had 7 bases not matched to a gene; V was cut back by 4 bases and J by 0 bases. The CDR3 reads CASSAGTSGGYQETQYF. Written as DNA, the CDR3 is TGTGCCAGCAGTGCGGGGACTAGCGGAGGGTACCAAGAGACCCAGTACTTC.